This T cell receptor beta chain emerged from a study of T cells after yellow fever vaccination. Study-wide points: Shared CD4/CD8 clonotypes were a small share, likely from convergent recombination.

V gave up 3 bases and J gave up 0 bases, with 12 bases separating them. Germline CDR1 is DFQATT and CDR2 is SNEGSKA (reference sequence). This CDR3 has 15 residues. Points on this clonotype: As yet, its antigen is unknown.

TCRdb re-analysed the 5' RACE reads in MiXCR, keeping a single row per CDR3 protein. This table holds 300,000 to 400,000 distinct CDR3 sequences, roughly 8.4% found once. The sequenced sample was PBMCs, obtained approximately 40 days after the first yellow fever vaccination. The clonotype originates from a man aged 18 to 29 who received the YFV17D yellow fever vaccine. The chain uses TRBV20-1 and TRBJ2-1, with D possibly matching TRBD2 (6 bases). The CDR3 DNA reads TGCAGTGCTAGTGGTGCGGGGAGCTCCTACAATGAGCAGTTCTTC. This translates into CSASGAGSSYNEQFF.